This TCR beta chain was captured by sequencing in a study of monozygotic twins with inflammatory bowel disease. TCRdb reprocessed the 5' RACE reads and keeps a single row for each CDR3 protein, giving no DNA. The repertoire table contains some 440,000 distinct CDR3 sequences. The germline CDR1 and CDR2 sequences are SGHAT and FQNNGV. This CDR3 spans 15 amino acids. The receptor's source is a human donor with ulcerative colitis or Crohn's disease, or a healthy co-twin of an affected twin (not recorded which). V gene TRBV11-2 combines with J gene TRBJ2-4; with no DNA, the TCRdb D assignment of TRBD1 cannot be verified. Sequenced: blood. Here the CDR3 reads CASSYSDRGLNIQYF.